Listed below are T cell receptor beta chains from one sample, sequenced in a study of memory B cells and T cells in multiple sclerosis. The method was immunoSEQ multiplex PCR; TCRdb's version includes in-frame clones alone and lacks a portion of them. Here the sample spans approximately 32,000 clones, 86% being singletons. No antigens are known for them. The sample taken for sequencing was PBMCs from blood kept in culture. These receptors all stem from a human donor with multiple sclerosis. CDR3s include the opening cysteine and the closing phenylalanine or tryptophan. D genes are given only for firm matches. Expanded clones are given a class, and other clones once, few, many or no size at all.

CDR3 length	D gene	V gene	clone size	J gene	CDR3 protein	CDR3 DNA
16	TRBD1	TRBV10-3	NA	TRBJ1-2	CAISESTGGTVYGYTF	TGTGCCATCAGTGAGTCAACAGGGGGCACTGTCTATGGCTACACCTTC
13	NA	TRBV6-5	NA	TRBJ2-1	CASSNVESNEQFF	TGTGCCAGCAGTAACGTAGAGAGCAATGAGCAGTTCTTC
13	NA	TRBV7-3	NA	TRBJ2-2	CASSPTGIGELFF	TGTGCCAGCAGCCCCACAGGGATCGGGGAGCTGTTTTTT
12	NA	TRBV13	NA	TRBJ2-3	CASSSDADTQYF	TGTGCCAGCAGCTCGGATGCGGATACGCAGTATTTT
13	NA	TRBV2	NA	TRBJ1-1	CASTVDRDTEAFF	TGTGCCAGCACCGTAGACCGGGACACTGAAGCTTTCTTT
13	NA	TRBV2	once	TRBJ1-5	CASSERLGQPQHF	TGTGCCAGCAGTGAAAGGCTTGGTCAGCCCCAGCATTTT
11	NA	TRBV5-1	NA	TRBJ2-7	CASSSRYEQYF	TGCGCCAGCAGCTCCCGTTACGAGCAGTACTTC
15	NA	TRBV11-2	NA	TRBJ2-3	CASSLAYRNTDTQYF	TGTGCCAGCAGCTTAGCATACAGGAATACAGATACGCAGTATTTT
11	NA	TRBV6-6	NA	TRBJ1-5	CASRYDQPQHF	TGTGCCAGCCGCTACGATCAGCCCCAGCATTTT
12	NA	TRBV29-1	NA	TRBJ1-1	CSVEIGWPEAFF	TGCAGCGTTGAAATTGGGTGGCCTGAAGCTTTCTTT
13	NA	TRBV27	NA	TRBJ2-5	CASSLSGRETQYF	TGTGCCAGCAGTTTATCAGGGAGAGAGACCCAGTACTTC
12	NA	TRBV28	few	TRBJ1-2	CASSLRGLGYTF	TGTGCCAGCAGTTTACGTGGATTGGGCTACACCTTC
14	NA	TRBV7-2	NA	TRBJ2-7	CASSLTGSFYEQYF	TGTGCCAGCAGCTTAACAGGGAGTTTCTACGAGCAGTACTTC
17	TRBD2	TRBV9	few	TRBJ2-2	CASSRDLAGGRTGELFF	TGCGCCAGCAGCCGAGATCTAGCGGGGGGCAGGACCGGGGAGCTGTTTTTT
13	NA	TRBV6-4	few	TRBJ1-3	CASSAGPGNTIYF	TGTGCCAGCAGCGCGGGCCCGGGAAACACCATATATTTT
13	NA	TRBV28	NA	TRBJ2-3	CASSPPGTDTQYF	TGTGCCAGCAGTCCCCCTGGCACAGATACGCAGTATTTT
14	NA	TRBV29-1	NA	TRBJ2-7	CSVEGGDFGYEQYF	TGCAGCGTGGAGGGTGGAGACTTCGGCTACGAGCAGTACTTC
15	TRBD1	TRBV27	NA	TRBJ1-5	CASSRQGRGNQPQHF	TGTGCCAGCAGTCGACAGGGCAGGGGCAATCAGCCCCAGCATTTT
15	TRBD1	TRBV7-9	NA	TRBJ2-7	CASSLGQGISYEQYF	TGTGCCAGCAGCCTTGGACAGGGGATCTCCTACGAGCAGTACTTC
15	TRBD1	TRBV25-1	NA	TRBJ1-4	CASSEWTGINEKLFF	TGTGCCAGCAGTGAATGGACAGGGATTAATGAAAAACTGTTTTTT
14	TRBD1	TRBV7-9	NA	TRBJ2-4	CASSPQTGGNVQYF	TGTGCCAGCAGCCCCCAAACAGGGGGCAACGTTCAGTACTTC
13	NA	TRBV6-5	NA	TRBJ2-2	CASSYYKTGELFF	TGTGCCAGCAGTTACTACAAGACCGGGGAGCTGTTTTTT
15	TRBD2	TRBV6-5	NA	TRBJ2-1	CASTELAGPKNEQFF	TGTGCCAGCACCGAACTAGCGGGACCGAAGAATGAGCAGTTCTTC
16	TRBD2	TRBV7-3	few	TRBJ2-1	CASSLTGTRGVNEQFF	TGTGCCAGCAGCTTAACCGGGACTAGGGGGGTCAATGAGCAGTTCTTC
12	NA	TRBV28	NA	TRBJ2-2	CASSLLHGELFF	TGTGCCAGCAGCCTCCTCCACGGGGAGCTGTTTTTT
14	TRBD2	TRBV5-1	NA	TRBJ2-2	CASSFTSGSGELFF	TGCGCCAGCAGCTTCACTAGCGGGAGCGGGGAGCTGTTTTTT
15	NA	TRBV19	NA	TRBJ2-1	CASSITPDTYNEQFF	TGTGCCAGTAGTATTACCCCGGACACCTACAATGAGCAGTTCTTC
14	TRBD1	TRBV5-6	large	TRBJ2-7	CASSLGQGLHEQYF	TGTGCCAGCAGCCTGGGACAGGGGCTGCACGAGCAGTACTTC